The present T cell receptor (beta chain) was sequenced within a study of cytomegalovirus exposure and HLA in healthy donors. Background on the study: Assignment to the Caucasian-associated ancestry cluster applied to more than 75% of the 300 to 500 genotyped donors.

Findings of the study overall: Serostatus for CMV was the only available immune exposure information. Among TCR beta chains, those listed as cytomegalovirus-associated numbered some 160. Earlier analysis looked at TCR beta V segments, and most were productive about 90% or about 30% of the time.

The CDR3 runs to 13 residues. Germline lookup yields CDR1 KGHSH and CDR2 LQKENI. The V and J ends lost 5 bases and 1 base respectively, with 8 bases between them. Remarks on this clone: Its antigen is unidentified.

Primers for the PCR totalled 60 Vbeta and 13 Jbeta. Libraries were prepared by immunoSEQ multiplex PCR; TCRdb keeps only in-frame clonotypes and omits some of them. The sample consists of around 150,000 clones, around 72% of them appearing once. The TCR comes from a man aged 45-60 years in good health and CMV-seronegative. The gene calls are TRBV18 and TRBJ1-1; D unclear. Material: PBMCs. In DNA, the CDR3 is TGTGCCAGCTCAGGGAGGGAGAACACTGAAGCTTTCTTT. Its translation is CASSGRENTEAFF.